A single sample gave rise to the 25 T cell receptor beta chains below, sequenced in a study of T and B cells in COVID-19 patients. Blood genomic DNA input for TRB amplification was about 240-550 ng. BIOMED2 TRB-A/B primer pools were used in multiplex TRB PCR. TCRdb processed the multiplex PCR reads anew with MiXCR; each CDR3 protein has one entry. The table has around 10,000 distinct CDR3 sequences, around 28% seen once; the top ten hold under 35%. Sequencing used blood. These receptors were collected from a human donor who had recovered from COVID-19.

The chain joins TRBV13 to TRBJ2-2, with 9 bases fitting TRBD1. The ends lost 5 bases at V and 7 bases at J; junction bases unmatched: 11. Per the germline V gene, CDR1 is PRHDT and CDR2 is FYEKMQ (reference sequence). The CDR3 sequence is 16 residues long. CDR3 nucleotides: TGTGCCAGCAGCACCGGGACAGGGAAAAGGGTCGGGGAGCTGTTTTTT. This gives the protein CASSTGTGKRVGELFF.

A word on this clonotype: Without the conserved terminal phenylalanine or tryptophan, this CDR3 likely stems from a read error. The chain carries TRBV5-5 and TRBJ1-2; 12 nucleotides align to TRBD2. The J call may not be correct, given that the DNA end is closer to TRBJ2-7. The germline V gene encodes CDR1 SGHKS and CDR2 YYEKEE (reference sequence). CDR3 size: 16 residues. In DNA form, the CDR3 reads TGTGCCAGCAAGGGAGGTCTAGCGGGGGGGCCTGGCGAGCAGTACATC. As protein: CASKGGLAGGPGEQYI.

In its sample, this clonotype was seen once. One base away lies a much larger clone, so this may be a sequencing read error. The chain employs TRBV6-5 and TRBJ2-7, with 11 bases lining up with TRBD1. The CDR3 is made up of 15 amino acids. Germline V CDR1 and CDR2: MNHEY, SVGAGI. Trimming cost V 7 bases and J 3 bases; bases outside gene matches: 8. This chain's CDR3 is CASIQRTGGFYEQYF. The CDR3 DNA is TGTGCCAGCATTCAAAGGACAGGGGGCTTCTACGAGCAGTACTTC.

Within the sample, this clonotype is medium-sized. The CDR3 DNA sequence: TGTGCCAGTAGTATAACTGGGACAGAGTCCTACGAGCAGTACTTC. Protein sequence: CASSITGTESYEQYF. The chain is built from TRBV19 and TRBJ2-7; TRBD1 agrees at 7 bases. The length of the CDR3 is 15 residues. The V gene's germline CDR1 is LNHDA and CDR2 SQIVND (reference sequence). With 2 bases clipped from V and 1 base from J, the junction kept 5 bases outside the gene matches.

V gene TRBV6-5 combines with J gene TRBJ2-3; D is perhaps TRBD1 or TRBD2 (5 bases each). The CDR3 sequence is 19 residues long. CDR1 is MNHEY, CDR2 SVGAGI, per germline. V gave up 4 bases and J gave up 1 base, with 24 bases separating them. The CDR3 here is CASSLLAPEGPWGTDTQYF. The CDR3 region has the DNA TGTGCCAGCAGTTTATTAGCCCCAGAGGGACCTTGGGGCACAGATACGCAGTATTTT.

This clonotype is classed as medium-sized. The DNA for the CDR3 is TGTGCCAGCAGTACCTTCCAGGGCCCCTACGAGCAGTACTTC. This encodes CASSTFQGPYEQYF. V and J are TRBV6-5 and TRBJ2-7; perhaps TRBD1 as D (5 bases). From germline, CDR1 is MNHEY and CDR2 SVGAGI. The CDR3 loop spans 14 amino acids. V lost 5 bases, J lost 2 bases, and 13 bases lay in between.

This clonotype was seen only a few times. This rearrangement joins TRBV12-3 or TRBV12-4 to TRBJ1-2; D is possibly TRBD1 (5 bases). CDR3 length: 17 amino acids. V dropped 2 bases and J dropped 0 bases, with 16 bases sitting between them. In DNA, the CDR3 is TGTGCCAGCAGTTTATTGGCAGGGAGGATTGCTAACTATGGCTACACCTTC. Translating gives CASSLLAGRIANYGYTF.

By share, this clonotype ranks as medium-sized. V and J are TRBV30 and TRBJ2-3; D ambiguous. Looked up from germline, CDR1 is GTSNPN and CDR2 is SVGIG (reference sequence). Trimming shortened V by 3 bases and J by 2 bases, and 9 bases separated the two germline ends. CDR3 length: 13 residues. The CDR3 is CAWSTPPTDTQYF. CDR3 bases: TGTGCCTGGAGCACACCGCCCACAGATACGCAGTATTTT.

The chain is built from TRBV7-6 and TRBJ1-2; the D gene is possibly TRBD1 (6 bases). The CDR3 is made up of 15 amino acids. The germline CDR1 and CDR2 sequences are SGHVS and FNYEAQ. Trimming left V 5 bases short and J 3 bases short, with 16 bases between. The chain's CDR3 is CASSLGTSAHYGYTF. CDR3 nucleotides: TGTGCCAGCAGCCTCGGGACAAGCGCCCACTATGGCTACACCTTC.

This chain connects TRBV5-1 to TRBJ2-2; possibly TRBD1 for D (5 bases). The CDR3 runs to 17 residues. Germline V gene lookup returns CDR1 SGHRS and CDR2 YFSETQ. Deletions cut 4 bases from V and 1 base from J, with 17 bases between. The CDR3 region has the DNA TGCGCCAGCAGCCGTCCCGAACAGGCATTGAACACCGGGGAGCTGTTTTTT. Amino acids: CASSRPEQALNTGELFF.

A word on this clonotype: One base away lies a much larger clone, so this may be a sequencing read error. The rearrangement joins TRBV29-1 to TRBJ2-5, with TRBD2 matching 7 bases. This CDR3 has 14 amino acids. J gave up 5 bases and V 5 bases, and 11 bases lay outside the gene matches. In germline, CDR1 is SQVTM, CDR2 ANQGSEA. The CDR3 here is CSVLWGREGETQYF. CDR3 DNA: TGCAGCGTTCTCTGGGGCAGGGAGGGTGAGACCCAGTACTTC.

By sample fraction, this clonotype is medium-sized (0.01 to 0.1%). The rearrangement links TRBV10-3 to TRBJ2-3, with D possibly matching TRBD2 (6 bases). Trimming cost V 6 bases and J 1 base, with 17 bases left between them. The CDR3 is made up of 16 amino acids. Germline V gene sequence: CDR1 ENHRY, CDR2 SYGVKD. The CDR3 DNA reads TGTGCCATCAGGGCAGGTAGCGGCCTTGGCACAGATACGCAGTATTTT. Protein product: CAIRAGSGLGTDTQYF.

This clonotype is categorized as medium-sized (0.01 to 0.1%). The chain combines TRBV30 with TRBJ2-3, with 7 bases matching TRBD2. The CDR3 length is 14 residues. Germline CDR1 GTSNPN, CDR2 SVGIG (reference sequence). V lost 0 bases to trimming and J lost 6 bases; unmatched junction nucleotides: 6. DNA for the CDR3: TGTGCCTGGAGTGTCCGGCGGGGGAGGGATACGCAGTATTTT. It codes for CAWSVRRGRDTQYF.

Comments on this clonotype: A much more abundant neighbour one base away suggests this may be a read error. This chain links TRBV27 with TRBJ2-6; D remains ambiguous. CDR1 and CDR2 (germline): MNHEY, SMNVEV (reference sequence). This CDR3 contains 15 residues. V lost 6 bases and J 4 bases, leaving 13 bases between the germline ends. This CDR3 reads CASSPGAPGANVLTF. In nucleotides, the CDR3 is TGTGCCAGCAGCCCCGGAGCCCCGGGGGCCAACGTCCTGACTTTC.

This clonotype is medium-sized (0.01 to 0.1%) in the sample. This chain links TRBV15 with TRBJ2-2, with D unclear. This CDR3 has 12 amino acids. The V gene's germline CDR1 is LNHNV and CDR2 YYDKDF (reference sequence). Trimming left V 3 bases short and J 7 bases short, with 6 bases between. CDR3 sequence: CATSRDDGELFF. CDR3 bases: TGTGCCACCAGCAGGGACGACGGGGAGCTGTTTTTT.

The V and J genes are TRBV11-2 and TRBJ2-1, with 12 bases lining up with TRBD2. The V gene's germline CDR1 is SGHAT and CDR2 FQNNGV. The CDR3 is 16 residues long. V lost 5 bases, J lost 8 bases, and 10 bases stayed unmatched. In nucleotides, the CDR3 is TGTGCCAGCAGCCTATTGACTAGCGGGAGTAGGTATGAGCAGTTCTTC. Translating gives CASSLLTSGSRYEQFF.

V usage is TRBV6-5 and J usage is TRBJ2-1, with D perhaps matching TRBD1 or TRBD2 (5 bases each). CDR1 and CDR2 from the germline V gene are MNHEY and SVGAGI. The CDR3 consists of 15 residues. The V end was cut by 4 bases, the J end by 5 bases, with 15 bases between. The CDR3 region is CASSSGKRRNNEQFF. The CDR3 DNA reads as TGTGCCAGCAGTTCAGGGAAGCGGAGAAACAATGAGCAGTTCTTC.

The chain recombines TRBV27 with TRBJ1-1; D gene ambiguous. The CDR3 sequence is 14 residues long. Germline CDR1 reads MNHEY; CDR2 reads SMNVEV (reference sequence). V was shortened by 5 bases and J by 2 bases, with 12 bases between the two germline ends. The CDR3 sequence: CASSPRGVNTEAFF. The DNA for the CDR3 is TGTGCCAGCAGTCCTCGGGGTGTCAACACTGAAGCTTTCTTT.

The chain recombines TRBV9 with TRBJ2-3; D perhaps matches TRBD2 (6 bases). The CDR3 totals 15 residues. CDR1 is SGDLS, CDR2 YYNGEE, per germline. Trimming shortened V by 2 bases and J by 4 bases, and 14 bases separated the two germline ends. The DNA of the CDR3 is TGTGCCAGCAGCGTTGGCGGGGCGGGTTCAGATACGCAGTATTTT. Amino acid sequence: CASSVGGAGSDTQYF.

Turning to this clonotype: The CDR3 carries no conserved terminal phenylalanine or tryptophan, so it likely arises from a read error. The limits of the CDR3 on the DNA are not certain, so only TCRdb's listed CDR3 is given. V is TRBV30 and J is TRBJ2-7; TRBD1 reflects the table's D call only, with no check against the DNA. The germline CDR1 and CDR2 sequences are GTSNPN and SVGIG (reference sequence). The CDR3 has 13 residues if both end residues are counted. This CDR3 is CAGTRQGTYEQDG.

For the CDR3, the DNA is TGTGCCAGCAGCACGAAGCGGGCGGGTGGGAATGAGCAGTTCTTC. Translating it yields CASSTKRAGGNEQFF. V is TRBV7-2 and J is TRBJ2-1, with a tentative D call TRBD2 (6 bases). V was clipped by 5 bases and J by 7 bases, with 18 bases between them. CDR1 and CDR2 (germline): SGHTA, FQGNSA. This CDR3 region has 15 residues.

This clonotype was recorded a few times. DNA for the CDR3: TGTGCCATCAGTGTCGAGGCGGCAGGGAACACCGGGGAGCTGTTTTTT. Residues: CAISVEAAGNTGELFF. The V and J genes are TRBV10-3 and TRBJ2-2, with no clear D. V lost 4 bases and J lost 1, with 13 bases in between. Per germline, CDR1 ENHRY and CDR2 SYGVKD. The CDR3 has 16 residues.

This clonotype is categorized as medium-sized. The CDR3 loop is CASSRGTSGGTQYF. CDR3 DNA: TGTGCCAGTAGTCGGGGGACTAGCGGGGGCACCCAGTACTTC. The V and J genes are TRBV19 and TRBJ2-5, with TRBD2 matching 14 bases. After removal of 5 bases from V and 8 bases from J, the junction contained 4 bases not matched to a gene. CDR3 length: 14 amino acids. Germline values: CDR1 LNHDA, CDR2 SQIVND (reference sequence).

This clonotype was seen ten or more times. V and J are TRBV7-6 and TRBJ2-2; a possible D gene is TRBD1 (6 bases). The germline V gene has CDR1 SGHVS and CDR2 FNYEAQ. The ends were cut back, 5 bases at V and 4 bases at J, with 11 bases in the middle. This CDR3 comprises 14 residues. CDR3 in amino acids: CASSPETGTGELFF. The CDR3 DNA reads as TGTGCCAGCAGCCCCGAGACAGGCACCGGGGAGCTGTTTTTT.

As to this clonotype: Since a much larger clone is just one base distant, this may be a read error. This CDR3 reads CASRYDTGQSFNF. CDR3 bases: TGTGCCAGCAGGTATGATACGGGACAGTCCTTCAACTTT. This chain connects TRBV6-5 to TRBJ1-6; 7 nucleotides agree with TRBD1. Per germline, CDR1 MNHEY and CDR2 SVGAGI. There are 13 residues in the CDR3.